The entry that follows covers one T cell receptor (beta chain) sequence. The data are from a study of blood T cell repertoires in COVID-19. The overall study: Spain, Italy and the United States supplied samples that represented acute and convalescent COVID-19.

The CDR3 has 10 amino acids. Germline V gene lookup returns CDR1 DFQATT and CDR2 SNEGSKA (reference sequence). Generated by immunoSEQ multiplex PCR, the TCRdb table keeps only in-frame clones and is missing some. The sample consists of about 190,000 clones, about nine tenths of them appearing once. This rearrangement joins TRBV20-1 to TRBJ2-7, with 7 bases identical to TRBD1. The sample consisted of peripheral blood. This sequence originates from a man aged 25-45 years with acute or convalescent COVID-19. The CDR3 sequence is CSAMRDSQYF. DNA of the CDR3: TGCAGCGCCATGAGGGACAGCCAGTACTTC.